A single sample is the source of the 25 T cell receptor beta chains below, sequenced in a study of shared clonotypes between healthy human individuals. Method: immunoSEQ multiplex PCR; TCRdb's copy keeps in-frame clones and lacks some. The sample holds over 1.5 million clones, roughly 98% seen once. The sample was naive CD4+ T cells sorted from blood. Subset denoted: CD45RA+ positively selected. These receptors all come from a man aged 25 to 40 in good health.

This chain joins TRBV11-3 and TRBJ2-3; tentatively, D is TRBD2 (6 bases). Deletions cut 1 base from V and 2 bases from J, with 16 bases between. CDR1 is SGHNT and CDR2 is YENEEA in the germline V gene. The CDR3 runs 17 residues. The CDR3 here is CASSLGRGPPTTDTQYF. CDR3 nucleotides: TGTGCCAGCAGCTTAGGGCGGGGTCCACCGACCACAGATACGCAGTATTTT.

Written as DNA, the CDR3 is TGTGCCAGCAGCGCAGGGACAGACCAAGAGACCCAGTACTTC. Protein product: CASSAGTDQETQYF. The chain is built from TRBV9 and TRBJ2-5; 7 bases align to TRBD1. The CDR3 has 14 residues. The V segment lost 3 bases and the J segment 0 bases; nucleotides outside the gene matches: 2. Per germline, CDR1 SGDLS and CDR2 YYNGEE.

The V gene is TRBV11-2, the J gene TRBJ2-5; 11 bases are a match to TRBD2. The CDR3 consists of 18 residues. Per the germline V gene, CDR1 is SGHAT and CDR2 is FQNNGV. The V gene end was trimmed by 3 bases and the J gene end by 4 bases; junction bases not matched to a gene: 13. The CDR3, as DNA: TGTGCCAGCAGCTTTACTGCTCCGGGACTAGCGGACCGAGAGACCCAGTACTTC. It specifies CASSFTAPGLADRETQYF. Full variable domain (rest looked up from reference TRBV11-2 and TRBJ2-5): EAGVAQSPRYKIIEKRQSVAFWCNPISGHATLYWYQQILGQGPKLLIQFQNNGVVDDSQLPKDRFSAERLKGVDSTLKIQPAKLEDSAVYLCASSFTAPGLADRETQYFGPGTRLLVL.

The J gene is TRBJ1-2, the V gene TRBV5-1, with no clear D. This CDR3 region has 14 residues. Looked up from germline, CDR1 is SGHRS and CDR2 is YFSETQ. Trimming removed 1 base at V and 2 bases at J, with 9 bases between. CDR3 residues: CASSLLQPNYGYTF. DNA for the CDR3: TGCGCCAGCAGCTTGTTACAGCCAAACTATGGCTACACCTTC.

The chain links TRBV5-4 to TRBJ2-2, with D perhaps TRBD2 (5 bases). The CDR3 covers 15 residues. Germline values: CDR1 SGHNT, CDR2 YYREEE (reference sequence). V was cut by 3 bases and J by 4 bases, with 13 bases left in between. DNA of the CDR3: TGTGCCAGCAGCTCGGGCGGGCGTAGCACCGGGGAGCTGTTTTTT. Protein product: CASSSGGRSTGELFF.

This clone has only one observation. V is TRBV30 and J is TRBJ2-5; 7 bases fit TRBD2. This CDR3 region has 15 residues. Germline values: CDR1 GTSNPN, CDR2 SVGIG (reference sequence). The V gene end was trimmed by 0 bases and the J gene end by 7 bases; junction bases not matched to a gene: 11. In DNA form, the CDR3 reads TGTGCCTGGAGTGTACCCGAGCGGGGACGAGGGACCCAGTACTTC. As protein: CAWSVPERGRGTQYF.

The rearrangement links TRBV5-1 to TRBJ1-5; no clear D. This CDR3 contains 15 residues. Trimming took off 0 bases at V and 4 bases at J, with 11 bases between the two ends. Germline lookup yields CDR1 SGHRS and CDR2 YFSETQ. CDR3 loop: CASSLDTGKNQPQHF. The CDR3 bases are TGCGCCAGCAGCTTGGATACGGGGAAGAATCAGCCCCAGCATTTT.

CDR3 residues: CASSQGQGATNEKLFF. In DNA, the CDR3 is TGTGCCAGCAGCCAGGGACAGGGTGCAACTAATGAAAAACTGTTTTTT. This rearrangement joins TRBV9 to TRBJ1-4; 9 nucleotides line up with TRBD1. V was clipped by 4 bases and J by 0 bases; unmatched bases: 4. CDR1 and CDR2 (germline): SGDLS, YYNGEE. The CDR3 extends over 16 amino acids.

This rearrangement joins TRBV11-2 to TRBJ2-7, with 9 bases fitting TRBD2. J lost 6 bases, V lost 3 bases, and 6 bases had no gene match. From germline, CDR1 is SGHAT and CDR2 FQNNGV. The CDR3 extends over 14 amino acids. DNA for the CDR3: TGTGCCAGCAGCTTCCGAGCGGGAGGAGTCGAGCAGTACTTC. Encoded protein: CASSFRAGGVEQYF.

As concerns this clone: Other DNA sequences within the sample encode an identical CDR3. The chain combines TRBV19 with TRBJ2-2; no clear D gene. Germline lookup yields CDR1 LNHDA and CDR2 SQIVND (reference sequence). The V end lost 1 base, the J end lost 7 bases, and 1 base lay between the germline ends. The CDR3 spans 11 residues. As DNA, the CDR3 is TGTGCCAGTAGTATAGGCGGGGAGCTGTTTTTT. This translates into CASSIGGELFF.

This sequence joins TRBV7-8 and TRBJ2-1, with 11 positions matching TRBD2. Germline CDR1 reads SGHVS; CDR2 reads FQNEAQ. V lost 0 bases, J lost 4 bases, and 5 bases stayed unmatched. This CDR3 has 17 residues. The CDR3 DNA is TGTGCCAGCAGCTTAGCGCTAAGACTAGCGGGATACAATGAGCAGTTCTTC. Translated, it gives CASSLALRLAGYNEQFF.

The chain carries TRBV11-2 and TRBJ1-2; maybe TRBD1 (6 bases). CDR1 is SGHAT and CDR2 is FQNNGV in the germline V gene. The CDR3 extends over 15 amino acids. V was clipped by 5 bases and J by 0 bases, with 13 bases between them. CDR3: CASSLLGGANYGYTF. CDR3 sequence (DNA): TGTGCCAGCAGCCTCTTAGGGGGAGCTAACTATGGCTACACCTTC.

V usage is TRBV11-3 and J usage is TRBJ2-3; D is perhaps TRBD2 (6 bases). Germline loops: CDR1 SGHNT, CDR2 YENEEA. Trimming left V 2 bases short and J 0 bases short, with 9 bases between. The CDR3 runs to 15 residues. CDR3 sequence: CASSLSGLSTDTQYF. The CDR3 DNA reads TGTGCCAGCAGCTTAAGCGGGCTCAGCACAGATACGCAGTATTTT.

CDR3 residues: CASNGGAFHEQYF. The CDR3 nucleotides are TGTGCCAGCAACGGGGGGGCGTTCCACGAGCAGTACTTC. The chain is built from TRBV27 and TRBJ2-7; 8 bases agree with TRBD2. CDR1 and CDR2 (germline): MNHEY, SMNVEV (reference sequence). With 7 bases clipped from V and 5 bases from J, the junction kept 7 bases outside the gene matches. The CDR3 length is 13 residues.

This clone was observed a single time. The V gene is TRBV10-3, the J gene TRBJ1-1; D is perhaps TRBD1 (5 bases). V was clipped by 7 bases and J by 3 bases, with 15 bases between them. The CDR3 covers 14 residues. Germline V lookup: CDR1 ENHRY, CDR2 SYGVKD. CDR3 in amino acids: CAITRGVVDTEAFF. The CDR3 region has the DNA TGTGCCATCACTAGGGGAGTTGTCGACACTGAAGCTTTCTTT.

The CDR3 loop reads CASSPGGSGRYEQYF. Written as DNA, the CDR3 is TGTGCCAGCTCACCGGGGGGGAGCGGGAGATACGAGCAGTACTTC. The J gene is TRBJ2-7, the V gene TRBV18, with TRBD2 matching over 8 bases. In germline, CDR1 is KGHSH, CDR2 LQKENI. V trimming: 3 bases; J trimming: 4 bases; junction bases outside the gene matches: 8. This CDR3 has 15 amino acids.

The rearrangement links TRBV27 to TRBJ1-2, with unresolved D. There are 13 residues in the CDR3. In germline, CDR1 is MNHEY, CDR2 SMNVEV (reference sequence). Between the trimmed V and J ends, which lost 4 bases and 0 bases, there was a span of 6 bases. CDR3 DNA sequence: TGTGCCAGCAGTTGGAATACTAACTATGGCTACACCTTC. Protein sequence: CASSWNTNYGYTF.

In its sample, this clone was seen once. The CDR3 DNA sequence: TGCAGCGTTGCCTCCAAAGGGGGCTACACCTTC. This gives the protein CSVASKGGYTF. The chain is built from TRBV29-1 and TRBJ1-2; D is ambiguous. Germline CDR1 SQVTM, CDR2 ANQGSEA. The CDR3 length is 11 residues. V was trimmed by 4 bases and J by 8 bases, leaving 11 bases between them.

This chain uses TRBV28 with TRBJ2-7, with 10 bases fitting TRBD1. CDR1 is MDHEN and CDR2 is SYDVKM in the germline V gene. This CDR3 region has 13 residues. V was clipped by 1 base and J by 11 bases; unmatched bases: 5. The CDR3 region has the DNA TGTGCCAGCAGTTTATTGGACAGGGGGACCAAGTACTTC. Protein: CASSLLDRGTKYF.

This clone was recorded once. CDR3: CASRRRRYTDTQYF. CDR3 nucleotides: TGTGCCAGCAGACGCCGTCGGTACACAGATACGCAGTATTTT. The chain carries TRBV13 and TRBJ2-3; no reliable D call. V was cut by 6 bases and J by 2 bases, with 12 bases left in between. The CDR3 length is 14 residues. Looked up from germline, CDR1 is PRHDT and CDR2 is FYEKMQ (reference sequence).

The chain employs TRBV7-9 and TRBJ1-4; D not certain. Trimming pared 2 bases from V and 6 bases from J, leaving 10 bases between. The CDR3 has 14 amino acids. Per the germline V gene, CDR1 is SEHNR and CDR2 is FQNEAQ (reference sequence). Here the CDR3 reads CASSLNGWDEKLFF. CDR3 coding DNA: TGTGCCAGCAGCTTAAATGGCTGGGATGAAAAACTGTTTTTT.

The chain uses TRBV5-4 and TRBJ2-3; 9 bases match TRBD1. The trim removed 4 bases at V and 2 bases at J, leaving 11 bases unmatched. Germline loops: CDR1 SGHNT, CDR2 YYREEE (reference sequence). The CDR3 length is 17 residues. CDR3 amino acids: CASSSGWDRASTDTQYF. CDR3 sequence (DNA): TGTGCCAGCAGCAGCGGATGGGACAGGGCCTCCACAGATACGCAGTATTTT.

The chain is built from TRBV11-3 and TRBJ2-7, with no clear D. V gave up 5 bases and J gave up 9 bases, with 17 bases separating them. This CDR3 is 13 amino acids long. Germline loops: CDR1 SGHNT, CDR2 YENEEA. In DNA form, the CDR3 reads TGTGCCAGCAGCCTATCCTATACCGGTGGGCAGTACTTC. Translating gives CASSLSYTGGQYF.

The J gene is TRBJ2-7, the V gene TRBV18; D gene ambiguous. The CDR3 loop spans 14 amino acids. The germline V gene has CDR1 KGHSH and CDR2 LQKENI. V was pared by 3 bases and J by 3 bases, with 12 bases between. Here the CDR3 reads CASSPAALNYEQYF. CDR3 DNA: TGTGCCAGCTCACCGGCCGCTCTGAACTACGAGCAGTACTTC.

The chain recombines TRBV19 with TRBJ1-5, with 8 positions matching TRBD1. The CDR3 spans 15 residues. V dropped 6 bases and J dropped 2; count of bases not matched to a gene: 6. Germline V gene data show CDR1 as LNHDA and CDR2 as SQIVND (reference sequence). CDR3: CASRRTGLGNQPQHF. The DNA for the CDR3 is TGTGCCAGTAGGCGGACAGGGTTAGGCAATCAGCCCCAGCATTTT.